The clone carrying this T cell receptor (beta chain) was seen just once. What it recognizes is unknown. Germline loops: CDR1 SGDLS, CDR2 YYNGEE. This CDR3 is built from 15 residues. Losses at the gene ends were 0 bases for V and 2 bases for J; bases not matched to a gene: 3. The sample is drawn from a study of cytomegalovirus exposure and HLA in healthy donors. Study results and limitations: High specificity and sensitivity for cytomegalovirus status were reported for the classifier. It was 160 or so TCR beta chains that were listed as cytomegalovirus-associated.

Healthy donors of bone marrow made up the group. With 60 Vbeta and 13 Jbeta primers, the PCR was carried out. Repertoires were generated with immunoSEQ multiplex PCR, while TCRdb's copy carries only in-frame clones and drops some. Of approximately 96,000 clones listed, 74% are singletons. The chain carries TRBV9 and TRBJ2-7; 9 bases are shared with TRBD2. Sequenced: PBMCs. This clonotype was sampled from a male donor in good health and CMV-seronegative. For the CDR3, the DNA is TGTGCCAGCAGCGTAGGCGGGAGGGCTACCTACGAGCAGTACTTC. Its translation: CASSVGGRATYEQYF.